This T cell receptor beta chain came from a study of early stage breast cancer tumors. Sequencing used immunoSEQ multiplex PCR; TCRdb keeps in-frame clones, though not all of them. The data show over 45,000 clones, approximately 83% seen once. General study results and limits: Tumors had about 2.5-fold higher T cell density and higher clonality than adjacent normal breast tissue.

Points on this clone: Its matching antigen is unknown.

CDR1 is SGHRS and CDR2 is YFSETQ in the germline V gene. Trimming cost V 3 bases and J 2 bases; bases outside gene matches: 5. This CDR3 is 15 amino acids long. The V call is TRBV5-1, the J call TRBJ2-3, with 8 nucleotides matching TRBD2. Material: blood. The clonotype comes from a person aged 45-60 years with breast cancer. The CDR3: CASSWSGGPTDTQYF. CDR3 in DNA: TGCGCCAGCAGCTGGAGCGGGGGACCCACAGATACGCAGTATTTT.